The 25 T cell receptor beta chains reported below all come from one sample, sequenced in a study of cytomegalovirus exposure and HLA in healthy donors. Data came from immunoSEQ multiplex PCR; TCRdb stores just in-frame clones and leaves some out. The data hold approximately 65,000 clones, with 95% to 97% observed a single time. Sequencing input: PBMCs. The receptors come from a man younger than 35 in good health and CMV-seronegative.

J is TRBJ2-1 and V is TRBV6-4; 8 positions agree with TRBD1. Trimming removed 2 bases from V and 10 bases from J; junction bases left unmatched: 4. This CDR3 is 13 amino acids long. The germline V gene has CDR1 MRHNA and CDR2 SNTAGT. DNA for the CDR3: TGTGCCAGCAGTGACAACAGGGGGATAGAGCAGTTCTTC. Encoded protein: CASSDNRGIEQFF.

The chain combines TRBV27 with TRBJ1-5; 9 bases line up with TRBD1. Germline lookup yields CDR1 MNHEY and CDR2 SMNVEV (reference sequence). CDR3 size: 17 residues. With 6 bases clipped from V and 5 bases from J, the junction kept 14 bases outside the gene matches. For the CDR3, the DNA is TGTGCCAGCAGGAAATTAAACCGGGACAGGGTAGATCAGCCCCAGCATTTT. Protein sequence: CASRKLNRDRVDQPQHF.

V usage is TRBV7-2 and J usage is TRBJ2-5; D is possibly TRBD2 (5 bases). The V gene's germline CDR1 is SGHTA and CDR2 FQGNSA. V was pared by 1 base and J by 2 bases, with 14 bases between. The CDR3 is made up of 16 amino acids. DNA for the CDR3: TGTGCCAGCAGCTTAGTCGGCGGCGGGCAACAAGAGACCCAGTACTTC. Translating it yields CASSLVGGGQQETQYF.

The chain couples TRBV28 to TRBJ1-5; a weak D match, TRBD1 (5 bases). The CDR3 consists of 13 residues. V lost 6 bases and J lost 16, with 22 bases in between. Germline CDR1 MDHEN, CDR2 SYDVKM. In nucleotides, the CDR3 is TGTGCCAGCAGCCTACTTCAGGGTCACCCTGCACATTTT. Translation: CASSLLQGHPAHF.

V is TRBV6-1 and J is TRBJ2-7; possibly TRBD2 for D (6 bases). Deletions cut 4 bases from V and 0 bases from J, with 16 bases between. Germline V CDR1 and CDR2: MNHNS, SASEGT. CDR3 size: 16 residues. For the CDR3, the DNA is TGTGCCAGCAGTGCCCTCCGGGACTCCGCCTCCTACGAGCAGTACTTC. This codes for CASSALRDSASYEQYF.

This chain links TRBV5-1 with TRBJ2-7; a weak D match, TRBD1 (6 bases). V was pared by 2 bases and J by 3 bases, with 12 bases between. The CDR3 covers 14 residues. Per germline, CDR1 SGHRS and CDR2 YFSETQ. CDR3 in DNA: TGCGCCAGCAGCTTTGGGACACCTGGCTACGAGCAGTACTTC. Translation gives CASSFGTPGYEQYF.

This clone was seen once. This CDR3 is CASSFLQGGGPEQYF. The CDR3 bases are TGTGCCAGCAGCTTCTTACAGGGCGGGGGGCCCGAGCAGTACTTC. The genes are TRBV5-5 and TRBJ2-7, with 8 bases aligning to TRBD2. The CDR3 contains 15 residues. V dropped 2 bases and J dropped 6; count of bases not matched to a gene: 10. From germline, CDR1 is SGHKS and CDR2 YYEKEE (reference sequence).

The genes are TRBV9 and TRBJ2-2; 11 positions match TRBD2. The CDR3 loop spans 15 amino acids. Germline V lookup: CDR1 SGDLS, CDR2 YYNGEE. V trimming: 4 bases; J trimming: 7 bases; junction bases outside the gene matches: 6. In nucleotides, the CDR3 is TGTGCCAGCAGCCCTAGCGGGAGGCCGAACGGGGAGCTGTTTTTT. Its protein is CASSPSGRPNGELFF.

This rearrangement joins TRBV7-2 to TRBJ2-5, with a possible D match to TRBD2 (5 bases). The germline V and J ends were trimmed by 4 bases and 9 bases, with 24 bases remaining between them. Looked up from germline, CDR1 is SGHTA and CDR2 is FQGNSA. The CDR3 has 16 amino acids. DNA for the CDR3: TGTGCCAGCAGCTCCCGTCAAATAGCGCCACGGATGGCCCAGTACTTC. This translates into CASSSRQIAPRMAQYF.

The V gene is TRBV6-4, the J gene TRBJ2-3; D remains ambiguous. With 3 bases removed from V and 3 bases from J, the gap between germline ends came to 10 bases. The germline V gene encodes CDR1 MRHNA and CDR2 SNTAGT. The CDR3 totals 14 residues. CDR3: CASSEGGPTDTQYF. CDR3 nucleotides: TGTGCCAGCAGTGAAGGTGGGCCGACAGATACGCAGTATTTT.

V gene TRBV11-2 combines with J gene TRBJ2-3; no firm D call. Germline V CDR1 and CDR2: SGHAT, FQNNGV. The CDR3 length is 14 residues. Trimming shortened V by 5 bases and J by 5 bases, and 14 bases separated the two germline ends. CDR3 region: CASSPRMMEDTQYF. For the CDR3, the DNA is TGTGCCAGCAGCCCGCGGATGATGGAAGATACGCAGTATTTT.

This chain joins TRBV7-8 and TRBJ2-7; possible D gene TRBD1, 5 bases. Germline CDR1 and CDR2: SGHVS and FQNEAQ. Trimming stripped 0 bases from V and 1 base from J, with 19 bases between. This CDR3 has 18 residues. In nucleotides, the CDR3 is TGTGCCAGCAGCTTAGCGCTTATTAGGCAGGGCCAGTCCTACGAGCAGTACTTC. Amino acid sequence: CASSLALIRQGQSYEQYF.

This rearrangement joins TRBV6-5 to TRBJ1-2; D perhaps matches TRBD1 (5 bases). Germline assignment: CDR1 MNHEY and CDR2 SVGAGI. The ends were cut back, 0 bases at V and 4 bases at J, with 9 bases in the middle. This CDR3 is 14 amino acids long. CDR3 DNA: TGTGCCAGCAGTTACTCTACGGGGGGCTATGGCTACACCTTC. Protein sequence: CASSYSTGGYGYTF.

The rearrangement links TRBV6-1 to TRBJ2-7, with 8 nucleotides matching TRBD1. V gave up 6 bases and J gave up 3 bases; unmatched junction bases: 7. This CDR3 comprises 14 residues. Germline V CDR1 and CDR2: MNHNS, SASEGT. The CDR3 protein is CASRRQGTSYEQYF. DNA for the CDR3: TGTGCCAGCAGAAGACAGGGGACAAGCTACGAGCAGTACTTC.

The table lists this clone with a count of one. The J gene is TRBJ1-2, the V gene TRBV5-5, with D possibly being TRBD1 (6 bases). Germline loops: CDR1 SGHKS, CDR2 YYEKEE (reference sequence). This CDR3 contains 13 residues. The V end was cut by 0 bases, the J end by 8 bases, with 11 bases between. The CDR3 protein is CASSLAAGEGYTF. The CDR3 region has the DNA TGTGCCAGCAGCTTGGCGGCAGGGGAAGGCTACACCTTC. The full variable domain, with the rest looked up from reference TRBV5-5 and TRBJ1-2, is DAGVTQSPTHLIKTRGQQVTLRCSPISGHKSVSWYQQVLGQGPQFIFQYYEKEERGRGNFPDRFSARQFPNYSSELNVNALLLGDSALYLCASSLAAGEGYTFGSGTRLTVV.

The chain has TRBV11-2 and TRBJ1-5; 9 bases match TRBD1. With 2 bases clipped from V and 5 bases from J, the junction kept 4 bases outside the gene matches. The CDR3 sequence is 15 residues long. In germline, CDR1 is SGHAT, CDR2 FQNNGV. The CDR3 reads CASSLNRGLDQPQHF. The DNA for the CDR3 is TGTGCCAGCAGCTTAAACAGGGGGCTTGATCAGCCCCAGCATTTT.

This clone was detected once. The rearrangement joins TRBV25-1 to TRBJ2-5, with D perhaps TRBD1 (6 bases). Between the trimmed V and J ends, which lost 4 bases and 5 bases, there was a span of 17 bases. CDR1 and CDR2 from the germline V gene are MGHDK and SYGVNS. This CDR3 is 15 amino acids long. CDR3 amino acids: CASSATGILAETQYF. The CDR3 DNA sequence: TGTGCCAGCAGTGCTACAGGGATTTTAGCGGAGACCCAGTACTTC.

V gene TRBV7-9 combines with J gene TRBJ2-5, with 8 bases fitting TRBD2. J was trimmed by 0 bases and V by 5 bases; bases with no gene match: 2. Per germline, CDR1 SEHNR and CDR2 FQNEAQ (reference sequence). The CDR3 is 14 amino acids. This CDR3 reads CASSPGGNQETQYF. The CDR3 region has the DNA TGTGCCAGCAGCCCGGGGGGGAACCAAGAGACCCAGTACTTC.

This clone occurred once. The chain recombines TRBV4-1 with TRBJ2-2; D is possibly TRBD1 (6 bases). The length of the CDR3 is 17 residues. The germline CDR1 and CDR2 sequences are MGHRA and YSYEKL. The ends were cut back, 0 bases at V and 8 bases at J, with 19 bases in the middle. In DNA form, the CDR3 reads TGCGCCAGCAGCCAAGATCAGAGACAGGCGAGTTCTGGGGAGCTGTTTTTT. Protein sequence: CASSQDQRQASSGELFF.

CDR3 nucleotides: TGTGCCAGTAGTCCCCGGCCCGGGGACACTGAAGCTTTCTTT. This codes for CASSPRPGDTEAFF. The rearrangement joins TRBV19 to TRBJ1-1, with D unresolved. This CDR3 is built from 14 residues. Between the trimmed V and J ends, which lost 5 bases and 3 bases, there was a span of 13 bases. The germline V gene encodes CDR1 LNHDA and CDR2 SQIVND (reference sequence).

This clone was recorded only once. The rearrangement uses TRBV30 and TRBJ2-1; D uncertain. V dropped 7 bases and J dropped 6 bases, with 10 bases sitting between them. The germline CDR1 and CDR2 sequences are GTSNPN and SVGIG (reference sequence). The CDR3 contains 11 residues. The CDR3 loop is CASSFGNEQFF. In DNA form, the CDR3 reads TGTGCCTCATCGTTCGGCAATGAGCAGTTCTTC. The complete variable domain, with remaining parts taken from reference TRBV30 and TRBJ2-1, reads SQTIHQWPATLVQPVGSPLSLECTVEGTSNPNLYWYRQAAGRGLQLLFYSVGIGQISSEVPQNLSASRPQDRQFILSSKKLLLSDSGFYLCASSFGNEQFFGPGTRLTVL.

The chain combines TRBV6-1 with TRBJ1-2; D gene unclear. The length of the CDR3 is 14 residues. Germline V gene sequence: CDR1 MNHNS, CDR2 SASEGT. V dropped 2 bases and J dropped 1 base, with 8 bases sitting between them. The CDR3 region is CASSELVGNYGYTF. The CDR3 region has the DNA TGTGCCAGCAGTGAATTAGTTGGTAACTATGGCTACACCTTC.

The sample holds one count of this clone. The rearrangement joins TRBV6-1 to TRBJ2-1; no definite D call. This CDR3 spans 12 amino acids. In germline, CDR1 is MNHNS, CDR2 SASEGT. Deletions cut 6 bases from V and 7 bases from J, with 10 bases between. The DNA of the CDR3 is TGTGCCAGCAGCCCTCGGGTGAATGAGCAGTTCTTC. Translated, it gives CASSPRVNEQFF.

The gene calls are TRBV5-3 and TRBJ2-1; unclear D gene. TRBV5-3 carries the ORF label, with uncertain function. The ends were cut back, 1 base at V and 2 bases at J, with 7 bases in the middle. The CDR3 sequence is 14 residues long. CDR3 DNA sequence: TGTGCCAGAAGCTTGAAGGCGGCCTACAATGAGCAGTTCTTC. This encodes CARSLKAAYNEQFF.

This chain uses TRBV13 with TRBJ2-7, with 7 positions matching TRBD2. Germline loops: CDR1 PRHDT, CDR2 FYEKMQ (reference sequence). Trimming cost V 1 base and J 2 bases; bases outside gene matches: 8. The CDR3 length is 16 residues. The CDR3 DNA reads TGTGCCAGCAGCTTAGCCGGGGCTAGCGGTACCTACGAGCAGTACTTC. Amino acid sequence: CASSLAGASGTYEQYF.